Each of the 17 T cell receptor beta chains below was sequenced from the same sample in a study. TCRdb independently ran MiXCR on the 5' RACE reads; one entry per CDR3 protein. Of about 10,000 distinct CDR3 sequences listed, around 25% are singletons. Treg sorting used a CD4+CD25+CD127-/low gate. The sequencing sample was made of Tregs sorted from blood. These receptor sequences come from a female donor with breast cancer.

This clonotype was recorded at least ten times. The CDR3 bases are TGTGCCAGCAGTTTTTCGCTAGCGGGAGTGACCGAGCAGTTCTTC. It yields the protein CASSFSLAGVTEQFF. This sequence joins TRBV27 and TRBJ2-1, with 10 nucleotides matching TRBD2. The CDR3 runs 15 residues. Looked up from germline, CDR1 is MNHEY and CDR2 is SMNVEV (reference sequence). Germline trimming cut 3 bases from V and 10 bases from J; bases unmatched to any gene: 9.

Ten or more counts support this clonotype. CDR3 sequence reads: CASSLAGGGHTEAFF. CDR3 nucleotide sequence: TGTGCCAGCAGCTTAGCGGGAGGGGGCCACACTGAAGCTTTCTTT. The V gene is TRBV7-9, the J gene TRBJ1-1, with 7 positions matching TRBD1. The germline V gene has CDR1 SEHNR and CDR2 FQNEAQ (reference sequence). The CDR3 is 15 amino acids. With 0 bases clipped from V and 3 bases from J, the junction kept 4 bases outside the gene matches. The variable domain in full, completed from reference TRBV7-9 and TRBJ1-1, reads DTGVSQNPRHKITKRGQNVTFRCDPISEHNRLYWYRQTLGQGPEFLTYFQNEAQLEKSRLLSDRFSAERPKGSFSTLEIQRTEQGDSAMYLCASSLAGGGHTEAFFGQGTRLTVV.

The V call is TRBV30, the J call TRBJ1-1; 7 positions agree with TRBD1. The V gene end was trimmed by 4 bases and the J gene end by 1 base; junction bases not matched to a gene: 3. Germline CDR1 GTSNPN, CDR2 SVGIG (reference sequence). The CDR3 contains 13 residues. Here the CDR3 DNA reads TGTGCCTGGATGGGACAGAAGAACACTGAAGCTTTCTTT. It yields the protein CAWMGQKNTEAFF.

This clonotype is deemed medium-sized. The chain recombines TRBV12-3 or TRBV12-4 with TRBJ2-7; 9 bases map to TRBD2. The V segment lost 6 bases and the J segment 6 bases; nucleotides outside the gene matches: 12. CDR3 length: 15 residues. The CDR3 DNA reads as TGTGCCAGCAGGCCTTCCGGGACTAGCAGCCTCGAGCAGTACTTC. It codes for CASRPSGTSSLEQYF.

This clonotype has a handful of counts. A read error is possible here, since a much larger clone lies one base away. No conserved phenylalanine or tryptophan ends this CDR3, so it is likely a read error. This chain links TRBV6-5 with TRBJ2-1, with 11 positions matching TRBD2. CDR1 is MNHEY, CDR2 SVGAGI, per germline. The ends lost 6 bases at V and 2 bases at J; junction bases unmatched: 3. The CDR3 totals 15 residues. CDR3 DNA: TGTGCCAGCAGGGTAGCGGGAGGGACCTACAATGAGCAGTTCTCC. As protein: CASRVAGGTYNEQFS.

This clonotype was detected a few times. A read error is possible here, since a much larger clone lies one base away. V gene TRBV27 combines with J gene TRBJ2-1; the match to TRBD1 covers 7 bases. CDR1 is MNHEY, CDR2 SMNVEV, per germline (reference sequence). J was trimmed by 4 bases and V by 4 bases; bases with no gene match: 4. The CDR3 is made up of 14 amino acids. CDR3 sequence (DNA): TGTGCCAGCAGTTCGGGACAGTGGTACAATGAGCAGTTCTTC. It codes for CASSSGQWYNEQFF.

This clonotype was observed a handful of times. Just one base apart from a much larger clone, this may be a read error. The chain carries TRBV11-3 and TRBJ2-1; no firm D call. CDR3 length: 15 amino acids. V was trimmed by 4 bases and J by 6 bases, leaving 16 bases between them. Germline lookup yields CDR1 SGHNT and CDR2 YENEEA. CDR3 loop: CASSSRNQTGNEQFF. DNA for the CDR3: TGTGCCAGCAGCTCTCGGAACCAGACGGGCAATGAGCAGTTCTTC.

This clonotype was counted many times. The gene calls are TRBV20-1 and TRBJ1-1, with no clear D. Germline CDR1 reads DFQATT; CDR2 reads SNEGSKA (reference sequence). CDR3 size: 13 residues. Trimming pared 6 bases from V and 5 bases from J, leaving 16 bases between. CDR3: CSARGPRVTEAFF. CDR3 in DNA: TGCAGTGCGCGCGGACCGAGGGTAACTGAAGCTTTCTTT.

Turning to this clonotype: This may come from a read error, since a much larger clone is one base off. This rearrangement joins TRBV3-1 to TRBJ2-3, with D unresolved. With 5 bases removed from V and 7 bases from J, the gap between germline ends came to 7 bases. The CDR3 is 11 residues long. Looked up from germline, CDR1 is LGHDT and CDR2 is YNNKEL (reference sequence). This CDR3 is CASSEAHTQYF. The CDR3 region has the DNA TGTGCCAGCAGCGAAGCCCATACGCAGTATTTT.

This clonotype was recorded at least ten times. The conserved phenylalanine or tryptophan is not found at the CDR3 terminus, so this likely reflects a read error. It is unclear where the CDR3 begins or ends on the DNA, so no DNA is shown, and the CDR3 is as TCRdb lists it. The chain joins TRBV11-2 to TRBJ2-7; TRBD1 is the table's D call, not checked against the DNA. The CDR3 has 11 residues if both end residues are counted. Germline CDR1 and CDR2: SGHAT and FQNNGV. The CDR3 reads CASSLGGGTAL.

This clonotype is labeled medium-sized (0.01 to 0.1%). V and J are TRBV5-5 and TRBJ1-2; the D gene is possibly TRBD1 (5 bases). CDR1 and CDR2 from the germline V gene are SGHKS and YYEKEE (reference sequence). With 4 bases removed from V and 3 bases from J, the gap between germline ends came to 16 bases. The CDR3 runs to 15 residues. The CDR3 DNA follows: TGTGCCAGCAGCCCGGAAGGGGCGCCGGACTATGGCTACACCTTC. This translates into CASSPEGAPDYGYTF.

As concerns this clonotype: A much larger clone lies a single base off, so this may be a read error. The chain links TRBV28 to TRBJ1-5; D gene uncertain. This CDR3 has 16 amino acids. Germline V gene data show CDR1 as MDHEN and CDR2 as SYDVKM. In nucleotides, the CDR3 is TGTGCCAACAGTCCCCCCGTGCCAGATAGCAATCAGCCCCAGCATTTT. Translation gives CANSPPVPDSNQPQHF.

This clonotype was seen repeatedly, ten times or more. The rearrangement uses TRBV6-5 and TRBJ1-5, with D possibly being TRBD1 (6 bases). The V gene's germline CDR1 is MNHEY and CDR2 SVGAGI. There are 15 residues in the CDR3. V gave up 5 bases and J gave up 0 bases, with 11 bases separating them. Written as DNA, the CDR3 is TGTGCCAGCAGTCCCACAGGGTATAGCAATCAGCCCCAGCATTTT. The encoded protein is CASSPTGYSNQPQHF.

CDR3 sequence reads: CASSQNRYNEQFF. Here the CDR3 DNA reads TGTGCCAGCAGCCAGAATCGCTACAATGAGCAGTTCTTC. The V and J genes are TRBV12-3 or TRBV12-4 and TRBJ2-1, with D unresolved. V dropped 6 bases and J dropped 3 bases, with 9 bases sitting between them. The CDR3 spans 13 residues.

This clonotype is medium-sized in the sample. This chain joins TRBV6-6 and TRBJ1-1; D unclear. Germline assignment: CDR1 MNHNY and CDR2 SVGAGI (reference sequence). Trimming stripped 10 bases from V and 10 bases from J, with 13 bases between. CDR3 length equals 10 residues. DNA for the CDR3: TGTGCCACCGAAAACGTGGGAGCTTTCTTT. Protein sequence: CATENVGAFF.

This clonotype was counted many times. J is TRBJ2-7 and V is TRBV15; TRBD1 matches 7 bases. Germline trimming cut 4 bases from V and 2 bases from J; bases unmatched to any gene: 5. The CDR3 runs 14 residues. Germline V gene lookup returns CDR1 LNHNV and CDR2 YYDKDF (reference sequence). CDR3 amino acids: CATSKDRLPYEQYF. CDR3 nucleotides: TGTGCCACCAGCAAGGACAGGCTCCCCTACGAGCAGTACTTC. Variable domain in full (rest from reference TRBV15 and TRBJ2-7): DAMVIQNPRYQVTQFGKPVTLSCSQTLNHNVMYWYQQKSSQAPKLLFHYYDKDFNNEADTPDNFQSRRPNTSFCFLDIRSPGLGDTAMYLCATSKDRLPYEQYFGPGTRLTVT.

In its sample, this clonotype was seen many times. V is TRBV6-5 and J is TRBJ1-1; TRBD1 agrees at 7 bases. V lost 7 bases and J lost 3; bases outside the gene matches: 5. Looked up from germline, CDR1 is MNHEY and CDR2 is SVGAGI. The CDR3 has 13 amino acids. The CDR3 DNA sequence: TGTGCCAGCAAAACAGGGGCGGACACTGAAGCTTTCTTT. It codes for CASKTGADTEAFF.